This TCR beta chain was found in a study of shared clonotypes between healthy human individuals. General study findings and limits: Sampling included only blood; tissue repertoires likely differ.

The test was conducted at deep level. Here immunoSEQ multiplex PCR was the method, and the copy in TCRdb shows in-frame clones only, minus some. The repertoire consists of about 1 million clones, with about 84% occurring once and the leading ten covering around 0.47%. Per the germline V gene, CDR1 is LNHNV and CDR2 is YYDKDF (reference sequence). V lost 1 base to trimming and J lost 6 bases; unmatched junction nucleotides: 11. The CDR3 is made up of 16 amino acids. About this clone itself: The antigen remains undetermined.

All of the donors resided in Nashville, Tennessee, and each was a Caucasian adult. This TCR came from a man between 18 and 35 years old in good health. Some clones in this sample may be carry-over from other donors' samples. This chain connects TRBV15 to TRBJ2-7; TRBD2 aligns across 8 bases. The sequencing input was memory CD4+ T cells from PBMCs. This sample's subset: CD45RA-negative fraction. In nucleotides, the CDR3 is TGTGCCACCAGCAGAGCCGGACTAGCCCCTCTCTGCGAGCAGTACTTC. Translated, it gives CATSRAGLAPLCEQYF.